This T cell receptor (beta chain) is from a study of blood T cell repertoires in COVID-19. As for the study in general: Collection of acute and convalescent COVID-19 samples took place in the United States, Italy and Spain.

Libraries were prepared by immunoSEQ multiplex PCR; TCRdb keeps only in-frame clonotypes and omits some of them. This repertoire shows around 200,000 clones, over 75% found once; its top ten account for roughly 5.7%. From germline, CDR1 is MNHEY and CDR2 SVGAGI. CDR3 length: 14 residues. Trimming left V 6 bases short and J 0 bases short, with 9 bases between. The rearrangement uses TRBV6-5 and TRBJ1-3; D unclear. The source material was peripheral blood. The receptor was isolated from a man older than 75 with acute or convalescent COVID-19. CDR3 sequence reads: CASRQTYSGNTIYF. The CDR3 DNA sequence: TGTGCCAGCAGACAGACATACTCTGGAAACACCATATATTTT.